The present T cell receptor beta chain was sequenced within a study of blood T cell repertoires in COVID-19. Study as a whole: Acute-phase and convalescent COVID-19 samples originated in the United States, Italy and Spain.

The table came from immunoSEQ multiplex PCR; TCRdb's copy has only in-frame clones and leaves some out. The table includes about 170,000 clones, 86% detected once. The CDR3 sequence is 18 residues long. V gave up 2 bases and J gave up 3 bases; unmatched junction bases: 10. Germline assignment: CDR1 KGHSH and CDR2 LQKENI. The chain employs TRBV18 and TRBJ2-5, with TRBD1 matching 12 bases. The clonotype was recovered from a woman aged 80 or over in a cohort sampled during active or convalescent COVID-19. The sequencing sample was made of peripheral blood. CDR3 in DNA: TGTGCCAGCTCACCAGGGACAGGGGGCCCCATATGGGAAGAGACCCAGTACTTC. The encoded protein is CASSPGTGGPIWEETQYF.